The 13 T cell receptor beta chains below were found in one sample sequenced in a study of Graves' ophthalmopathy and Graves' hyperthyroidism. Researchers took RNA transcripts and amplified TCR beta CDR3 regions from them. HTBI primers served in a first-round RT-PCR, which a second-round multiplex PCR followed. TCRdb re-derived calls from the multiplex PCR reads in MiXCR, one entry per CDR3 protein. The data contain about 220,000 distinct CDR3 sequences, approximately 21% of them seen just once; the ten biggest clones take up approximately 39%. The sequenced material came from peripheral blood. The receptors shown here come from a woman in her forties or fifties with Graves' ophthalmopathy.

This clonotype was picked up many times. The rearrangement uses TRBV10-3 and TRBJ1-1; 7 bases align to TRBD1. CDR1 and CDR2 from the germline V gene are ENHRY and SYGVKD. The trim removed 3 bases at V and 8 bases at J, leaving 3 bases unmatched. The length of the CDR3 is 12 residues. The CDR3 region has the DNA TGTGCCATCAGTGACTCGGACAGGGAAGCTTTCTTT. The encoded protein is CAISDSDREAFF.

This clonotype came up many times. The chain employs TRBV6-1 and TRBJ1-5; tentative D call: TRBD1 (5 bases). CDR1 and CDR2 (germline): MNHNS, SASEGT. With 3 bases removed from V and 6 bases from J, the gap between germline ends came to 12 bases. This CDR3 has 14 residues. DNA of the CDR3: TGTGCCAGCAGTGAGGGGGGGGGGGGTCAGCCCCAGCATTTT. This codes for CASSEGGGGQPQHF.

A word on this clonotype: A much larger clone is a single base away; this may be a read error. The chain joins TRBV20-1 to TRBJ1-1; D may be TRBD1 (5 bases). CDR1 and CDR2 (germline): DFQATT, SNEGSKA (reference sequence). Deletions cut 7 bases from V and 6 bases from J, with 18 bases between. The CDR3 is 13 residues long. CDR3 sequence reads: CSVLVRGFSEAFF. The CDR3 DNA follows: TGCAGTGTTCTAGTAAGGGGTTTCTCTGAAGCTTTCTTT.

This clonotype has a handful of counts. In nucleotides, the CDR3 is TGCGCCAGTCTACTAGCGCCCGGAGGAGAGACCCAGTACTTC. This sequence encodes CASLLAPGGETQYF. V and J are TRBV5-1 and TRBJ2-5; 7 nucleotides line up with TRBD2. V shed 8 bases and J 4 bases; nucleotides not matched to a gene: 11. The germline V gene has CDR1 SGHRS and CDR2 YFSETQ. CDR3 size: 14 residues.

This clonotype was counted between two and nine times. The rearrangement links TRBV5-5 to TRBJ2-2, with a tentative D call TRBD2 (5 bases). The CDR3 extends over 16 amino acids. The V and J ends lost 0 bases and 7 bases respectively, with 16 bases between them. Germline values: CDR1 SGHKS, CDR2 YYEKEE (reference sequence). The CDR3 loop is CASSLERIGPVGELFF. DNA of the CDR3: TGTGCCAGCAGCTTGGAGCGGATAGGACCAGTCGGGGAGCTGTTTTTT.

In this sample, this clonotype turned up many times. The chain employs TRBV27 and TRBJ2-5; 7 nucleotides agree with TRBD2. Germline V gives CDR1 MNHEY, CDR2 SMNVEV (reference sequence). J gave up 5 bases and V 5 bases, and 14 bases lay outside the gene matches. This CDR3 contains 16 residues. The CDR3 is CASSLGWGEGPETQYF. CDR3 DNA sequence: TGTGCCAGCAGTCTCGGATGGGGGGAGGGACCGGAGACCCAGTACTTC.

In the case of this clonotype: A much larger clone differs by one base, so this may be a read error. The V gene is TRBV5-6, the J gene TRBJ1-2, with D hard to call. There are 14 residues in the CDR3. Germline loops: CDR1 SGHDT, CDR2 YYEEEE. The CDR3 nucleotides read TGTGCCAGCAGCCGGGCCCGGAACAACTATGGCTGCACCTTC. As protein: CASSRARNNYGCTF.

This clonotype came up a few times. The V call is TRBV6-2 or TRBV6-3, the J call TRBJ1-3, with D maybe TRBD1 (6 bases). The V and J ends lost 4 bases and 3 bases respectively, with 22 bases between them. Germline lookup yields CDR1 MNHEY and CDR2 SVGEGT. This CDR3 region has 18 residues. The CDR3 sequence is CASSLNPGGGGIGNTIYF. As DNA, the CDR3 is TGTGCCAGCAGTTTAAATCCGGGTGGAGGGGGGATTGGAAACACCATATATTTT.

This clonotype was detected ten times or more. The CDR3 bases are TGCAGTGCTAGTAGGACAGGGAAAGGCTACGAGCAGTACTTC. Translation: CSASRTGKGYEQYF. The chain links TRBV20-1 to TRBJ2-7; TRBD1 agrees at 8 bases. This CDR3 comprises 14 residues. The germline V gene encodes CDR1 DFQATT and CDR2 SNEGSKA (reference sequence). Trimming took 3 bases from V and 3 from J; bases not matched to a gene: 7.

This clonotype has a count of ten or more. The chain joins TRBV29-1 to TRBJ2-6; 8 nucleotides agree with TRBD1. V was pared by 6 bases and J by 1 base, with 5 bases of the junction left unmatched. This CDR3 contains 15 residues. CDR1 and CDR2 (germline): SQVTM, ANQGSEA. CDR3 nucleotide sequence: TGCAGCGTGGACAGGGCCCTTTCTGGGGCCAACGTCCTGACTTTC. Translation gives CSVDRALSGANVLTF.

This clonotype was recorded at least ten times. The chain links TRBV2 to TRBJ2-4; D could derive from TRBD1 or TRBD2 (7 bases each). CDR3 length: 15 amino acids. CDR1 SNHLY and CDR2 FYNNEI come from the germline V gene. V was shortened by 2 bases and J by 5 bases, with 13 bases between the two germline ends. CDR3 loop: CASSEQGGSQNIQYF. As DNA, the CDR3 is TGTGCCAGCAGTGAACAGGGGGGGTCCCAAAACATTCAGTACTTC.

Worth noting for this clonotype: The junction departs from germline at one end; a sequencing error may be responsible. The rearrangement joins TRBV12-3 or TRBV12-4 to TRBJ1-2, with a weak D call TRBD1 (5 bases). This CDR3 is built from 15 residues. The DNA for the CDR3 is TGTGCCAGCAGTTTATATCGGGGCAATAACTATGGCTACATCTTC. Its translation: CASSLYRGNNYGYIF.

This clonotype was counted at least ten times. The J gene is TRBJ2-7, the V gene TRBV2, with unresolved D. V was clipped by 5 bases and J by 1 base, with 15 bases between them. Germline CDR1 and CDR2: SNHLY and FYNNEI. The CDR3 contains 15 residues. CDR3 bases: TGTGCCAGCAGTTTGGGTAGAGTACTTTCCTACGAGCAGTACTTC. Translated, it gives CASSLGRVLSYEQYF.